This TCR beta chain was captured in a study of blood T cell repertoires in COVID-19. Membership in each cohort depended on participant-reported clinical history. Per the original methods: Reference gene primer amplification yielded estimated nucleated cell counts. Some clones are missing from TCRdb's copy, which holds only in-frame ones; the method was immunoSEQ multiplex PCR. That table supplies the V and J calls and clone size; D and trimming were determined from the DNA. The table shows about 380,000 clones, with roughly 91% occurring only once. Germline values: CDR1 LGHNA, CDR2 YNFKEQ. Unmatched junction bases numbered 11, after V lost 0 bases and J lost 3 bases. This CDR3 has 17 amino acids.

The sample taken for sequencing was PBMCs or T cells enriched from blood (not recorded which). The chain has TRBV4-2 and TRBJ2-7, with 7 nucleotides matching TRBD2. The clonotype originates from a woman between 18 and 30 years old who had recovered from COVID-19. The CDR3 is CASSQDPIGGGYYEQYF. The CDR3 coding sequence is TGTGCCAGCAGCCAAGATCCCATTGGCGGGGGTTACTACGAGCAGTACTTC.